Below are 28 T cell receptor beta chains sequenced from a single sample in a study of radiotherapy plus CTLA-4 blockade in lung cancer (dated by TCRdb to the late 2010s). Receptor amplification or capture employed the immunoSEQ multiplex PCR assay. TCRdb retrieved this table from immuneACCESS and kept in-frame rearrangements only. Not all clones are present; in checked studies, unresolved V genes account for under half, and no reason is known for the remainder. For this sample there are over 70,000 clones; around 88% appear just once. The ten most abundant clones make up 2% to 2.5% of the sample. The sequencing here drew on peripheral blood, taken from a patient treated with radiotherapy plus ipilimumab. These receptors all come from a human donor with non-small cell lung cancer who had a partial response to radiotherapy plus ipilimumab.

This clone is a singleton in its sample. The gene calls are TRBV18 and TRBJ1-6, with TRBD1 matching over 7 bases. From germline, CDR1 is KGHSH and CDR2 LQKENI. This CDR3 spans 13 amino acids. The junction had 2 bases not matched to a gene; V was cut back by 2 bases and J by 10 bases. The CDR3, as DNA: TGTGCCAGCTCACCAGGGACAGCCTCACCCCTCCACTTT. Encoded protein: CASSPGTASPLHF. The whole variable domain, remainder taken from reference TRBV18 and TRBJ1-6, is NAGVMQNPRHLVRRRGQEARLRCSPMKGHSHVYWYRQLPEEGLKFMVYLQKENIIDESGMPKERFSAEFPKEGPSILRIQQVVRGDSAAYFCASSPGTASPLHFGNGTRLTVT.

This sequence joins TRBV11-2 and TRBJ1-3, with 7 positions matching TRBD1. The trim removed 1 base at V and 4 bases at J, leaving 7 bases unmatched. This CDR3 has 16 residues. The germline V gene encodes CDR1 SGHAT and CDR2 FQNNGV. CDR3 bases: TGTGCCAGCAGCTTAGTCCAGGGGGTCGGGGGAAACACCATATATTTT. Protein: CASSLVQGVGGNTIYF.

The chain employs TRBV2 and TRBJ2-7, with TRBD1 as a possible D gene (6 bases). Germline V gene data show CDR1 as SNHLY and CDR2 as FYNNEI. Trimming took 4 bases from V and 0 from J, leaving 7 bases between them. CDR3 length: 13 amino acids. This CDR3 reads CASSVTGSYEQYF. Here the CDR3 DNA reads TGTGCCAGCAGTGTGACAGGCTCCTACGAGCAGTACTTC.

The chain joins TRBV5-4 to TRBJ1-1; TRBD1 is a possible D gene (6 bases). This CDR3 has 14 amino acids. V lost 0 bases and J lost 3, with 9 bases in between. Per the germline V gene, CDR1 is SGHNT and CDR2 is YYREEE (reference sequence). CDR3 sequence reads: CASSLGTVYTEAFF. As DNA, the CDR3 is TGTGCCAGCAGCTTGGGGACAGTGTACACTGAAGCTTTCTTT.

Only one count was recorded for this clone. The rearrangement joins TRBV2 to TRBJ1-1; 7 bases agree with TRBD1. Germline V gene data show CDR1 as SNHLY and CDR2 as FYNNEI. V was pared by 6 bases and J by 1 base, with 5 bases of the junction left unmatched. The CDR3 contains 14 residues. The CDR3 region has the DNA TGTGCCAGCAGAATGGACAGGAGGAACACTGAAGCTTTCTTT. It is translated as CASRMDRRNTEAFF.

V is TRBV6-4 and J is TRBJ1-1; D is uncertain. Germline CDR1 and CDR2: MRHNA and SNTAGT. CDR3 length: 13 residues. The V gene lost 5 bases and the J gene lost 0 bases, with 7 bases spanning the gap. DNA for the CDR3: TGTGCCAGCAGTCCACAGTTGAACACTGAAGCTTTCTTT. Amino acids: CASSPQLNTEAFF.

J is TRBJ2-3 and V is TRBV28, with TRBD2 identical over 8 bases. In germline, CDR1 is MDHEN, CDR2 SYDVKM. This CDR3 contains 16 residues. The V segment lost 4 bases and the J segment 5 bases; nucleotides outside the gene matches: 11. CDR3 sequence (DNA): TGTGCCAGCAGTTCCCTCGGGGGGGGCAAGGAAGATACGCAGTATTTT. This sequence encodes CASSSLGGGKEDTQYF. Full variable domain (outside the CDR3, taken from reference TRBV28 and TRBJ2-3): DVKVTQSSRYLVKRTGEKVFLECVQDMDHENMFWYRQDPGLGLRLIYFSYDVKMKEKGDIPEGYSVSREKKERFSLILESASTNQTSMYLCASSSLGGGKEDTQYFGPGTRLTVL.

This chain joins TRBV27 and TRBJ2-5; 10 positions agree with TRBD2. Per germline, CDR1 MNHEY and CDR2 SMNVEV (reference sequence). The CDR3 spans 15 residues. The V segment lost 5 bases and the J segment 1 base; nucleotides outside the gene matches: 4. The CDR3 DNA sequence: TGTGCCAGCAGTGCCTGGACTAGCGGCCAAGAGACCCAGTACTTC. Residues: CASSAWTSGQETQYF.

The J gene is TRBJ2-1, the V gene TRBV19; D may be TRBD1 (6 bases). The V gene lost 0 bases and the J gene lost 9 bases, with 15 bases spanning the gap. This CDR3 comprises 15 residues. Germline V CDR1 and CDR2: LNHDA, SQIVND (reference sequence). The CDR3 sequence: CASSIEAAGVGEQFF. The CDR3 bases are TGTGCCAGTAGTATAGAAGCGGCAGGGGTGGGTGAGCAGTTCTTC.

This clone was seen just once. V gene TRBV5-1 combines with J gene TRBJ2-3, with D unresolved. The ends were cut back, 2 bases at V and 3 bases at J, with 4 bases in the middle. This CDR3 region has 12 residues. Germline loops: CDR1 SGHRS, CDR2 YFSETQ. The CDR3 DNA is TGCGCCAGCAGCTTTCTTACAGATACGCAGTATTTT. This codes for CASSFLTDTQYF.

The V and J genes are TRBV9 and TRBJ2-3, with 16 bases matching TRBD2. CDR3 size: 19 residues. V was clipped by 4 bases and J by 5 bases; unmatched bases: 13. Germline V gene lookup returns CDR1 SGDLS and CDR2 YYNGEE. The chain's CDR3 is CASSLMTGTSGRVVDTQYF. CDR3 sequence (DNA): TGTGCCAGCAGCTTAATGACCGGGACTAGCGGGAGGGTTGTAGATACGCAGTATTTT.

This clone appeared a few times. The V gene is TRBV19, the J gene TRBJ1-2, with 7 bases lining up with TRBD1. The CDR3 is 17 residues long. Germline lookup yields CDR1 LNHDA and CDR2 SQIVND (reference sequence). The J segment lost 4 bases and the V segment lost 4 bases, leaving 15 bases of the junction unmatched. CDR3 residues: CASSSERQGPRIYGYTF. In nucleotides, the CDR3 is TGTGCCAGTAGTAGCGAACGACAGGGACCGAGGATCTATGGCTACACCTTC.

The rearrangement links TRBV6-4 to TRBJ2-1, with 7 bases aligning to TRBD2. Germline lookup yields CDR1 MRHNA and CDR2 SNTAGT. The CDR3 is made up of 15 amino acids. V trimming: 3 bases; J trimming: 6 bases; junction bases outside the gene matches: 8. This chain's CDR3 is CASSEMAGEGNEQFF. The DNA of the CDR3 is TGTGCCAGCAGTGAAATGGCGGGAGAGGGCAATGAGCAGTTCTTC.

In DNA form, the CDR3 reads TGTGCCAGCAGTTACCGTAATCGTGGCTACACCTTC. It translates to CASSYRNRGYTF. This rearrangement joins TRBV6-5 to TRBJ1-2; D uncertain. The V gene's germline CDR1 is MNHEY and CDR2 SVGAGI. The CDR3 is 12 residues long. Trimming took off 2 bases at V and 7 bases at J, with 8 bases between the two ends.

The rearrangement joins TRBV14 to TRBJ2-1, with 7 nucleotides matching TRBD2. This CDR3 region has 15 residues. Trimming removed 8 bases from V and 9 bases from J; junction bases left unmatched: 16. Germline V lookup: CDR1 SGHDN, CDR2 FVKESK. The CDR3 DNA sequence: TGTGCCAGCTCTGGTAGGCGGGAGTTAGTTCCTGAGCAGTTCTTC. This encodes CASSGRRELVPEQFF.

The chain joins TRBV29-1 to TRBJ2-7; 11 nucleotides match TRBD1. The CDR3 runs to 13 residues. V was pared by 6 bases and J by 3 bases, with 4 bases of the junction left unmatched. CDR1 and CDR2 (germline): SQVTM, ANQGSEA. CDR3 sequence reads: CSVPGTGGYEQYF. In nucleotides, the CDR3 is TGCAGCGTCCCCGGGACAGGGGGCTACGAGCAGTACTTC.

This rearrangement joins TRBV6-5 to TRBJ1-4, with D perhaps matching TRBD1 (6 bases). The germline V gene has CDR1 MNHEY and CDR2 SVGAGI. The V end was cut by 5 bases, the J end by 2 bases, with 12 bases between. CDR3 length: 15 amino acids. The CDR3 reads CASSIQGPTNEKLFF. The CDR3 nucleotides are TGTGCCAGCAGTATACAGGGCCCCACTAATGAAAAACTGTTTTTT.

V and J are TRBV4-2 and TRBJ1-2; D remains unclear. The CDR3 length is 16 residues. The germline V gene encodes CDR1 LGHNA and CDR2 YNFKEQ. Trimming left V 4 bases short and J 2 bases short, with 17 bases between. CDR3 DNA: TGTGCCAGCAGCCTGGCCAGGACTGATAGCAACTATGGCTACACCTTC. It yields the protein CASSLARTDSNYGYTF.

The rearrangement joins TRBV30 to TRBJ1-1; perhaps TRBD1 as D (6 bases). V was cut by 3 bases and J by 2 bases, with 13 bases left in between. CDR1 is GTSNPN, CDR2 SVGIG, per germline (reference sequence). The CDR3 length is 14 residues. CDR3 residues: CAWRADSLNTEAFF. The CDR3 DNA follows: TGTGCCTGGAGAGCGGACAGCCTCAACACTGAAGCTTTCTTT.

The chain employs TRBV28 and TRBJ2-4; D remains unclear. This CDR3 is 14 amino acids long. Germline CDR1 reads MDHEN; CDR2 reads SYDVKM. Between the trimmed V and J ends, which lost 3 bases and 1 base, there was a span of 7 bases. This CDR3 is CASSLSSAKNIQYF. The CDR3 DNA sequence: TGTGCCAGCAGTTTGTCGTCGGCCAAAAACATTCAGTACTTC.

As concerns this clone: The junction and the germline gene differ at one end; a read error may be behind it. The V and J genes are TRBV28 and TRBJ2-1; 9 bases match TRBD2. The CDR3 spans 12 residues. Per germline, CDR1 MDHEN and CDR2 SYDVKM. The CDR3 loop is CASSRYSGRSLF. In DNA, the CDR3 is TGTGCCAGCAGTCGATATAGCGGGAGAAGTCTCTTC.

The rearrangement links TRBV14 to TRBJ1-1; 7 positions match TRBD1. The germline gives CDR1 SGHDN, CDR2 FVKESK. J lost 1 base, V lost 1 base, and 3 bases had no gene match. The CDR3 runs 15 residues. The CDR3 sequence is CASSQATGSNTEAFF. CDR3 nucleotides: TGTGCCAGCAGCCAAGCGACAGGGTCGAACACTGAAGCTTTCTTT.

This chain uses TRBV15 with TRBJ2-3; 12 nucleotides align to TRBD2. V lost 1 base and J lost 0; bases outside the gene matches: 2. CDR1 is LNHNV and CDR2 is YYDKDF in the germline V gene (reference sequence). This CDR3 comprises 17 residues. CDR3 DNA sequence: TGTGCCACCAGCAGAGGACTAGCGGGAGTTAGCACAGATACGCAGTATTTT. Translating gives CATSRGLAGVSTDTQYF.

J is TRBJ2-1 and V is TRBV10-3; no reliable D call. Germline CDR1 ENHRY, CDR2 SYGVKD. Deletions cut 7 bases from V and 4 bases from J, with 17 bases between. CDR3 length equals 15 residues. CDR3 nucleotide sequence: TGTGCCATCACCACTTCGAGGAATCAGTACAATGAGCAGTTCTTC. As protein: CAITTSRNQYNEQFF.

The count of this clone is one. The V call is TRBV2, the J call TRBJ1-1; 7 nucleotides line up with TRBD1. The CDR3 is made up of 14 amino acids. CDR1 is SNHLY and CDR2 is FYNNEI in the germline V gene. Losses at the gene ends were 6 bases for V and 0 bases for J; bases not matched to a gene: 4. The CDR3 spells CASRLTGMNTEAFF. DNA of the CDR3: TGTGCCAGCAGGTTGACAGGGATGAACACTGAAGCTTTCTTT.

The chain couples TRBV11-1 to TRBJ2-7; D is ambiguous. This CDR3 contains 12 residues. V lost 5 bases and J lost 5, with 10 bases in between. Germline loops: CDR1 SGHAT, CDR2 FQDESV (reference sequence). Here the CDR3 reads CASSPGLDEQYF. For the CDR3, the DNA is TGTGCCAGCAGCCCCGGGTTAGACGAGCAGTACTTC.

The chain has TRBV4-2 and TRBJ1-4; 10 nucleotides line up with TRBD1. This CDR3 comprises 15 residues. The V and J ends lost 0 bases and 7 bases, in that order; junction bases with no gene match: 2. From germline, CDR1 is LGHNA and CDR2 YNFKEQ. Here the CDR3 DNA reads TGTGCCAGCAGCCAAGATGGGGACAGGGGTGAAAAACTGTTTTTT. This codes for CASSQDGDRGEKLFF.

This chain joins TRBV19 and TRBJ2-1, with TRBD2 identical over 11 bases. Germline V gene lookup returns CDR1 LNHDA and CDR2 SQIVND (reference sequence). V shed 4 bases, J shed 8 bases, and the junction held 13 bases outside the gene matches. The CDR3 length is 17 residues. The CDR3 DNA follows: TGTGCCAGTAGTACCCCTCAACTAGCGGGAGTTCGGGATGAGCAGTTCTTC. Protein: CASSTPQLAGVRDEQFF.